This record covers a single T cell receptor (beta chain). This receptor's antigen is unknown. Base-call qualities are not available, and no considerably larger clone is one nucleotide away. CDR1 and CDR2 were assigned from the germline V gene as MNHEY and SVGEGT. Trimming leaves V shorter by 2 bases and J shorter by 6 bases, with the junction holding 13 bases beyond the gene matches. The CDR3 goes from the cysteine to the phenylalanine over 18 residues. The entry retains the CDR3 DNA only, 54 bases that are in frame from base 1. TCRbeta CDR3 regions were amplified from genomic DNA by means of the immunoSEQ Assay, a bias-controlled multiplex PCR. The source study handled its data this way. The number of nucleated cells in each sample was estimated by amplification of reference gene primers within the assay. Sequence reads were collapsed and filtered to measure the absolute abundance of every unique TCRbeta CDR3 rearrangement. For each sample, productive Simpson clonality was calculated by taking the square root of Simpson's diversity index across productive rearrangements. TCRdb took this table from immuneACCESS and kept in-frame rearrangements with V and J called. Such tables lack part of the clones; where checked against another copy, unresolved V genes explain under half of the gap, and the rest is unexplained. The V and J calls and clone size are taken from that table; D and trimming were inferred from the DNA. The sample table records nearly 250,000 clones; roughly 83% of these occur just once. The ten largest clones add up to over 2% of the sample.

Participants in the prospective study were aged roughly 18 to 100 years, lived in 20 to 25 United States geographic areas, and enrolled through a virtual design. To assign participants to cohorts, the prospective study relied on clinical history that participants themselves reported in a screening survey and a study questionnaire. Recovered participants in ImmuneRACE Cohort 3 were defined by two consecutive negative NP/OP PCR tests, clearance by a healthcare professional, or resolution of symptoms. In the prospective study, mobile phlebotomists collected whole blood, serum and a nasopharyngeal or oropharyngeal swab from each participant. Additional blood draws and questionnaires over an approximately 2-month period could optionally be provided by prospective study participants. Prospective study blood samples were shipped either frozen or at room temperature before DNA extraction. These data belong to a study of blood T cell repertoires in COVID-19 (dated by TCRdb to 2020 to 2021). About the full investigation: Collaborator samples came from the United States, Italy and Spain and covered acute and convalescent phases of COVID-19. Sample metadata almost always included a de-identified subject ID, COVID-19 status, age in years and sex. The prospective study material was composed of cDNA or gDNA derived from T cells, B-cell-depleted T cells, or PBMCs. The repertoires were released in a freely available public database intended as a resource for research on the immune response to SARS-CoV-2. Where available, HLA class I and class II types were taken from metadata supplied by the sample provider and were not determined by assay-based typing. Deeply sampled blood TCRbeta repertoires from subjects exposed to, actively infected with, or recovered from COVID-19 were included in the dataset. The samples were drawn from the first 160 participants of the ongoing ImmuneRACE study and from 950 to 1,500 subjects provided by 6 global collaborators. Points the paper makes about the study in general: The amount of clinical and demographic metadata varied by source and participant and was provided uncurated.

The sequencing sample was made of PBMCs or T cells enriched from blood (not recorded which). The receptor was derived from a woman aged 50 to 60 who had recovered from COVID-19. Here the chain combines TRBV6-2 or TRBV6-3 and TRBJ2-2; 9 central nucleotides agree with TRBD2. The nucleotide sequence is given as TGTGCCAGCAGTTACCCCGGCAGCGGGGGGCCCCAGGCCGGGGAGCTGTTTTTT. This translates into CASSYPGSGGPQAGELFF.